This entry concerns a single T cell receptor beta chain. The target antigen is unknown. This CDR3 spans 15 amino acids. The germline V gene encodes CDR1 MDHEN and CDR2 SYDVKM. Trimming removed 6 bases from V and 2 bases from J; junction bases left unmatched: 7. This specimen belongs to a study of shared clonotypes between healthy human individuals. Overall study context: Sampling drew on donors who were a couple of women and a few men aged 18 to 49. Study findings and constraints: Sharing of clonotypes among donors was expected to vary with sequencing depth.

Terminally differentiated effector memory CD45RA+ cells were excluded from the naive CD8 cells, which were CD45RO-negative and positively selected for CCR7. Everyone who donated was a Caucasian adult who lived in Nashville, Tennessee. The table came from immunoSEQ multiplex PCR; TCRdb's copy has only in-frame clones and leaves some out. This table holds around 2,000,000 clones, 93% found once. The sequence derives from a man younger than 35 in good health. Some clones in this sample may be carry-over from other donors' samples. The rearrangement joins TRBV28 to TRBJ2-1, with 7 bases identical to TRBD2. Sequences were obtained from naive CD8+ T cells from PBMCs. CDR3 sequence: CASRPRGGTYNEQFF. CDR3 coding DNA: TGTGCCAGCAGGCCAAGGGGAGGGACCTACAATGAGCAGTTCTTC.